The subject of this entry is one T cell receptor beta chain. In germline, CDR1 is MGHDK, CDR2 SYGVNS. V lost 4 bases, J lost 6 bases, and 6 bases stayed unmatched. The CDR3 length is 14 residues. Treatment meaning: oral pan-JAK inhibitor, 5-10 mg twice daily. This specimen belongs to a study of CD8+ T cells in alopecia areata. It was cDNA, reverse transcribed from extracted RNA, that served as the sequencing template. The protocol was immunoSEQ multiplex PCR, while the TCRdb copy is restricted to in-frame clones and leaves out a portion. The table records some 190,000 clones, less than 70% of them present only once.

Sequenced here: CD4+ T cells sorted from blood, sampled between weeks 47 and 50, from a patient treated with tofacitinib. The chain couples TRBV25-1 to TRBJ2-7; 10 bases map to TRBD2. The TCR sequence derives from a human donor with alopecia areata. The CDR3 coding sequence is TGTGCCAGCAGTGGGTCCGGGACTAGCGTCGAGCAGTACTTC. Amino acids: CASSGSGTSVEQYF.